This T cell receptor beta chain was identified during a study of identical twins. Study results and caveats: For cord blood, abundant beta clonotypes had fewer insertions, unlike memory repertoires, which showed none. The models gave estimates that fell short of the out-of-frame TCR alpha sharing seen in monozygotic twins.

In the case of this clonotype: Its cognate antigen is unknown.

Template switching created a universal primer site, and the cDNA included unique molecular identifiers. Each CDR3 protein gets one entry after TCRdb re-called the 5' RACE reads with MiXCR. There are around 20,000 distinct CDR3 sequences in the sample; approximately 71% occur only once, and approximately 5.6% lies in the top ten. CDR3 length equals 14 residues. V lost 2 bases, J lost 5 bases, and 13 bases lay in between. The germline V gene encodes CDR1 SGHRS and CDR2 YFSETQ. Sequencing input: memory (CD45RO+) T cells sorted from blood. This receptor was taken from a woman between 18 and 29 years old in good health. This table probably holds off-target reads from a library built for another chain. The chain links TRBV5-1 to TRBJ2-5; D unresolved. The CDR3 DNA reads TGCGCCAGCAGCTTAGGAGTGCGGACGGAGACCCAGTACTTC. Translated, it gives CASSLGVRTETQYF.